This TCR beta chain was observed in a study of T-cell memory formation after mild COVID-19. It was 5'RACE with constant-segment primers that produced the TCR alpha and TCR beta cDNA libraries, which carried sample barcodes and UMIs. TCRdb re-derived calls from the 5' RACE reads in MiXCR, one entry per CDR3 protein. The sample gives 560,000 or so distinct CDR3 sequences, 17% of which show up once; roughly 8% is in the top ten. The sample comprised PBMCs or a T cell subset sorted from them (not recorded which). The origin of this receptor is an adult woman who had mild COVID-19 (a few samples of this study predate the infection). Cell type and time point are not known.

CDR3 amino acids: CASSLEPGTGGYTF. CDR3 bases: TGCGCCAGCAGCTTGGAGCCCGGCACCGGGGGCTACACCTTC. The chain carries TRBV5-1 and TRBJ1-2; no reliable D call. With 0 bases removed from V and 8 bases from J, the gap between germline ends came to 14 bases. Germline assignment: CDR1 SGHRS and CDR2 YFSETQ. The CDR3 runs to 14 residues.